This TCR beta chain was sequenced for a study of neurological immune-mediated disorders. This clonotype was seen repeatedly, ten times or more. TCRdb ran MiXCR on the 5' RACE reads and lists one entry per CDR3 protein. The table lists 31,000 or so distinct CDR3 sequences, about 4.8% of them singletons. Volunteers attending a blood bank in Maryland, USA, served as healthy controls. The source is a man aged 18 to 29 in good health. Sequenced sample: PBMCs.

The CDR3 sequence is CSARIQGAIGKGGYTF. In DNA, the CDR3 is TGCAGTGCTAGAATACAGGGGGCGATTGGCAAGGGAGGCTACACCTTC. This rearrangement joins TRBV20-1 to TRBJ1-2; TRBD1 matches at 9 bases. V lost 2 bases to trimming and J lost 8 bases; unmatched junction nucleotides: 15. The CDR3 consists of 16 residues. CDR1 and CDR2 from the germline V gene are DFQATT and SNEGSKA (reference sequence).